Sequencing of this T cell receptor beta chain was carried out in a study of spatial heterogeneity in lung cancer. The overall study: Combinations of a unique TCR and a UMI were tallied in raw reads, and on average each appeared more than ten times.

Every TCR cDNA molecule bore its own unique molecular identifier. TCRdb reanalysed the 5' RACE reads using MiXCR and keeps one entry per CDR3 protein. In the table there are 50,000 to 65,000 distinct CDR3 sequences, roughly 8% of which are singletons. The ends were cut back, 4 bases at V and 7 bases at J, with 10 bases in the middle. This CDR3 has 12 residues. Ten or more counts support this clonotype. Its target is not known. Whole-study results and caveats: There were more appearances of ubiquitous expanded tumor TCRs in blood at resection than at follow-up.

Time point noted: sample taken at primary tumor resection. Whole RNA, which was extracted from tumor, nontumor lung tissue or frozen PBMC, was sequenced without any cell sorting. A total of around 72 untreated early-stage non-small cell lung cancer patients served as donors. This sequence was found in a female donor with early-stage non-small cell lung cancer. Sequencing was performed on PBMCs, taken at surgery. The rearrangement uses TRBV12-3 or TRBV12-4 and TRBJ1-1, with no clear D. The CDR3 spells CASSSPTIEAFF. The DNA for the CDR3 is TGTGCCAGCAGTTCCCCGACTATTGAAGCTTTCTTT.